The text below deals with one T cell receptor (beta chain). Its specificity is not known. Per the authors' pipeline: ImmunoSEQ supplied junction-only sequences lacking quality scores, so filtering was different. TCRdb keeps only in-frame clones here, not all; method: immunoSEQ multiplex PCR. V and J calls and clone size are given by that table; D and trimming were obtained from the DNA. The data show 750,000 to 1,000,000 clones, 92% seen once. The data are from a study of shared clonotypes between healthy human individuals. Study conclusions and caveats: Enrolling few donors narrowed the genetic and exposure-history diversity that was represented. What rarefaction showed was incomplete sorted-subset sequencing despite large depth. Compared with memory subsets, naive subsets generally had larger estimated richness.

The CDR3 is 11 amino acids. In germline, CDR1 is MDHEN, CDR2 SYDVKM. The V end lost 8 bases, the J end lost 6 bases, and 7 bases lay between the germline ends. Terminally differentiated effector memory CD45RA+ cells were excluded from the naive CD8 cells, which were CD45RO-negative and positively selected for CCR7. The sequenced sample was naive CD8+ T cells sorted from blood. The sequence was obtained from a young man in good health. V is TRBV28 and J is TRBJ2-2, with D possibly matching TRBD2 (6 bases). Here the CDR3 DNA reads TGTGCCAGCGAGCGGGCCGGGGAGCTGTTTTTT. Protein product: CASERAGELFF. The variable domain in full, with the rest retrieved from reference TRBV28 and TRBJ2-2, is DVKVTQSSRYLVKRTGEKVFLECVQDMDHENMFWYRQDPGLGLRLIYFSYDVKMKEKGDIPEGYSVSREKKERFSLILESASTNQTSMYLCASERAGELFFGEGSRLTVL.